Each of the 6 T cell receptor beta chains below was sequenced from the same sample in a study of T cells in Graves' hyperthyroidism and ophthalmopathy (dated by TCRdb to about 2019). Receptor amplification or capture employed multiplex PCR. The data were produced on an Illumina HiSeq 2000. Amplification of TCR beta CDR3 regions was carried out from RNA transcripts. The TCR CDR3 was subjected to a first round of RT-PCR using the HTBI primer set and the Qiagen OneStep RT-PCR kit. The raw public reads went through TCRdb reprocessing: fastp at Q25, MiXCR clone calling, in-frame beta chains kept. One record per CDR3 amino acid sequence lists the most common genes and DNA. The sample includes 660,000 or so distinct CDR3 sequences, with just under 45% observed a single time. About 7% of the sample is held by the ten biggest clonotypes. The sample taken for sequencing was peripheral blood or thyroid tissue (not recorded which). The origin of the receptors is an adult man with Graves' disease, either hyperthyroidism or ophthalmopathy (not recorded which).

The chain links TRBV12-3 or TRBV12-4 to TRBJ2-7; no clear D gene. The CDR3 loop spans 15 amino acids. V lost 6 bases, J lost 5 bases, and 20 bases lay in between. CDR3 sequence: CASSQRFLVADEQYF. The CDR3 region has the DNA TGTGCCAGCAGCCAACGTTTCCTAGTTGCCGACGAGCAGTACTTC.

The V gene is TRBV19, the J gene TRBJ1-6, with 12 nucleotides matching TRBD1. Germline CDR1 is LNHDA and CDR2 is SQIVND (reference sequence). The ends lost 5 bases at V and 7 bases at J; junction bases unmatched: 6. This CDR3 comprises 16 residues. CDR3 nucleotides: TGTGCCAGTAGTGCCTCGGGACAGGGGGCGAATTCACCCCTCCACTTT. Its protein product is CASSASGQGANSPLHF.

The chain combines TRBV7-2 with TRBJ1-2, with 7 bases fitting TRBD1. The V gene end was trimmed by 3 bases and the J gene end by 6 bases; junction bases not matched to a gene: 10. The CDR3 is 15 residues long. Per the germline V gene, CDR1 is SGHTA and CDR2 is FQGNSA. The DNA for the CDR3 is TGTGCCAGCAGCTTGACAGGGCACTTGAATAATGGCTACACCTTC. Translating gives CASSLTGHLNNGYTF.

The rearrangement uses TRBV20-1 and TRBJ1-4; D unresolved. V was cut by 2 bases and J by 7 bases, with 11 bases left in between. There are 13 residues in the CDR3. Germline V gene lookup returns CDR1 DFQATT and CDR2 SNEGSKA (reference sequence). In nucleotides, the CDR3 is TGCAGTGCTAGATCGGAAGACGGTGAAAAACTGTTTTTT. Its translation is CSARSEDGEKLFF.

V and J are TRBV29-1 and TRBJ1-1; the D is unclear. CDR1 is SQVTM and CDR2 is ANQGSEA in the germline V gene. V was shortened by 2 bases and J by 1 base, with 8 bases between the two germline ends. The CDR3 covers 13 residues. Here the CDR3 DNA reads TGCAGCGTTGAACCGACGGCGAACACTGAAGCTTTCTTT. Translation: CSVEPTANTEAFF.

This clonotype was observed once. A read error is likely, as this CDR3 ends without the conserved phenylalanine or tryptophan. This sequence joins TRBV29-1 and TRBJ1-1, with 7 nucleotides matching TRBD1. The germline V gene has CDR1 SQVTM and CDR2 ANQGSEA. V lost 1 base and J lost 1; bases outside the gene matches: 9. There are 16 residues in the CDR3. CDR3 DNA: TGCAGCGTTGAAGGGCAACAGGGGCACCCGAACACTGAAGCTTTCTCT. It codes for CSVEGQQGHPNTEAFS.